Listed below are T cell receptor beta chains from one sample, sequenced in a study of T cells in lung cancer brain metastases. The assay was immunoSEQ multiplex PCR, and TCRdb's table has in-frame clones only and misses some. The profile shows 5,000 to 7,000 clones, less than 90% of them singletons. The specimen was tumor tissue from the primary lung tumor. The receptors were gathered from a man between 65 and 80 years old with non-small cell lung cancer. The CDR3 runs from the conserved cysteine through the conserved F or W. The D gene is left open where the match is weak. A clone size is listed for some rows: how often the clone was seen (once, few, many), or a class if it is expanded.

V gene	J gene	D gene	clone size	CDR3 length	CDR3 protein	CDR3 DNA
TRBV7-6	TRBJ2-7	.	.	12	CASSFSSYEQYF	TGTGCCAGCAGCTTCAGCTCCTACGAGCAGTACTTC
TRBV10-2	TRBJ1-1	TRBD1	.	14	CASSELGQGSQAFF	TGCGCCAGCAGTGAGTTGGGACAGGGGTCCCAAGCTTTCTTT
TRBV21-1	TRBJ1-6	.	once	21	CASSKVEAGTAAPFYNSPLHF	TGTGCCAGCAGCAAAGTTGAGGCCGGGACGGCGGCTCCGTTTTATAATTCACCCCTCCACTTT
TRBV11-2	TRBJ2-2	TRBD2	.	16	CASSYPGGGGTGELFF	TGTGCCAGCAGCTACCCGGGGGGTGGTGGCACCGGGGAGCTGTTTTTT
TRBV9	TRBJ2-1	.	.	16	CASSVVGGAGYNEQFF	TGTGCCAGCAGCGTAGTAGGGGGTGCAGGCTACAATGAGCAGTTCTTC
TRBV6-1	TRBJ1-2	.	.	13	CASTRGGLYGYTF	TGTGCCAGCACCCGTGGGGGGCTCTATGGCTACACCTTC
TRBV7-2	TRBJ1-5	TRBD1	once	15	CASSNDRVRDQPQHF	TGTGCCAGCAGCAATGACAGGGTGAGAGATCAGCCCCAGCATTTT
TRBV6-1	TRBJ1-2	TRBD1	.	14	CAGRETGDTYGYTF	TGTGCCGGCAGAGAAACAGGGGATACCTATGGCTACACCTTC
TRBV2	TRBJ2-1	.	.	13	CASSEATGWEQFF	TGTGCCAGCAGTGAAGCGACGGGATGGGAGCAGTTCTTC
TRBV5-1	TRBJ1-4	.	.	15	CASSSLARAGEKLFF	TGCGCCAGCAGCTCCCTTGCCAGGGCGGGTGAAAAACTGTTTTTT
TRBV14	TRBJ1-4	TRBD1	.	17	CASSQPGGRGTGFKLFF	TGTGCCAGCAGCCAACCTGGGGGCCGGGGGACAGGGTTTAAACTGTTTTTT
TRBV19	TRBJ1-2	TRBD1	.	12	CASIRPGGLHHF	TGTGCCAGTATCCGCCCAGGGGGCCTCCATCACTTC
TRBV29-1	TRBJ2-5	TRBD2	.	15	CSVAGTSGGWETQYF	TGCAGCGTTGCCGGGACTAGCGGGGGGTGGGAGACCCAGTACTTC
TRBV19	TRBJ2-7	TRBD1	.	14	CASSIWTGDYEQYF	TGTGCCAGTAGTATCTGGACAGGAGACTACGAGCAGTACTTC
TRBV5-6	TRBJ1-1	.	.	14	CASSSKDTRAEAFF	TGTGCCAGCAGCTCCAAAGACACCCGGGCTGAAGCTTTCTTT
TRBV6-5	TRBJ1-3	.	.	15	CATTFRRGSGNTIYF	TGTGCCACCACCTTCCGGAGGGGGTCTGGAAACACCATATATTTT
TRBV5-1	TRBJ2-3	TRBD2	once	15	CASSLTSDYTDMQYF	TGCGCCAGCAGCCTGACTAGCGACTACACAGATATGCAGTATTTT
TRBV2	TRBJ2-7	.	.	12	CASSAGPYEQYF	TGTGCCAGCAGTGCGGGTCCGTACGAGCAGTACTTC
TRBV5-1	TRBJ1-2	TRBD1	.	17	CASSRGDLGTGVHGYTF	TGCGCCAGCAGCCGTGGGGACCTCGGGACAGGGGTTCATGGCTACACCTTC
TRBV6-1	TRBJ1-2	.	.	14	CASRRREFNYGYTF	TGTGCCAGCAGGAGACGCGAGTTTAACTATGGCTACACCTTC
TRBV19	TRBJ2-5	.	.	17	CASSIGDRPERQETQYF	TGTGCCAGTAGTATAGGAGATCGGCCCGAAAGGCAAGAGACCCAGTACTTC
TRBV4-2	TRBJ1-2	.	.	17	CASSQDPGATGNYGYTF	TGTGCCAGCAGTCAAGATCCGGGGGCGACCGGCAATTATGGCTACACCTTC
TRBV29-1	TRBJ1-1	TRBD1	.	14	CSAHRGPMNTEAFF	TGCAGCGCACACAGGGGGCCGATGAACACTGAAGCTTTCTTT
TRBV5-4	TRBJ2-3	.	once	12	CASSTRTDTQYF	TGTGCCAGCAGCACGCGCACAGATACGCAGTATTTT
TRBV29-1	TRBJ2-1	.	.	15	CSVETGARSYNEQFF	TGCAGCGTTGAAACGGGAGCCCGGTCCTACAATGAGCAGTTCTTC
TRBV18	TRBJ2-7	.	.	14	CASSPFPGAYEQYF	TGTGCCAGCTCACCATTTCCTGGAGCCTACGAGCAGTACTTC
TRBV29-1	TRBJ1-1	TRBD1	.	12	CRVGQGNTEAFF	TGCAGAGTGGGACAGGGGAACACTGAAGCTTTCTTT
TRBV18	TRBJ1-3	.	few	13	CASSPERGNTIYF	TGTGCCAGCTCACCCGAGAGGGGAAACACCATATATTTT
TRBV27	TRBJ1-2	.	.	13	CASSPLQSYGYTF	TGTGCCAGCAGTCCCCTTCAGTCCTATGGCTACACCTTC